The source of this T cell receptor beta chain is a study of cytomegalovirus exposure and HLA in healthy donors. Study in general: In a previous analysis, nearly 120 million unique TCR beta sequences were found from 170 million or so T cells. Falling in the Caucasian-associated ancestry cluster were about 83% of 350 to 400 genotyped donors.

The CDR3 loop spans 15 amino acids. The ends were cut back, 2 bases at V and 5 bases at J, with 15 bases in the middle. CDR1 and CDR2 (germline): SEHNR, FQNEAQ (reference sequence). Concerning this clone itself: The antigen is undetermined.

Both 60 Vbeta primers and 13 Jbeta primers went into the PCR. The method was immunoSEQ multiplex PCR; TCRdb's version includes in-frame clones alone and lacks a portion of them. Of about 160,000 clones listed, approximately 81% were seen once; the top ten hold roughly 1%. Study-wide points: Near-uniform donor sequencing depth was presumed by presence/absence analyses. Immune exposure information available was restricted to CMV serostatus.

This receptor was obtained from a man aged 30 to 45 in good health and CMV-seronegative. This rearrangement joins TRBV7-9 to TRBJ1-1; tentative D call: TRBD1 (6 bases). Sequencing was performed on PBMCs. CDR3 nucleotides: TGTGCCAGCAGCTTACTGGCGGGGGCTGGGACTGAAGCTTTCTTT. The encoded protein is CASSLLAGAGTEAFF. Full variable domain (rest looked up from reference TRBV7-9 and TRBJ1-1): DTGVSQNPRHKITKRGQNVTFRCDPISEHNRLYWYRQTLGQGPEFLTYFQNEAQLEKSRLLSDRFSAERPKGSFSTLEIQRTEQGDSAMYLCASSLLAGAGTEAFFGQGTRLTVV.